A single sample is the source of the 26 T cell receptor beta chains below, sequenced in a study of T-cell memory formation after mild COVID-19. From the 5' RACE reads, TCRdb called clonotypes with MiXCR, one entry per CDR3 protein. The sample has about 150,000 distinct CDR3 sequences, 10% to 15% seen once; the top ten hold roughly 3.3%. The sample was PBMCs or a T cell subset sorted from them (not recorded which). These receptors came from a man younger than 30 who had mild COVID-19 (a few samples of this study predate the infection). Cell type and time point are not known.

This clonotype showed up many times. The CDR3 loop is CASSQGPRGRLTGELFF. The CDR3 DNA follows: TGTGCCAGCAGCCAAGGCCCGCGGGGGAGGCTCACCGGGGAGCTGTTTTTT. The V call is TRBV14, the J call TRBJ2-2; TRBD2 matches 7 bases. V dropped 1 base and J dropped 4; count of bases not matched to a gene: 9. This CDR3 has 17 residues. Germline-derived CDR1 and CDR2 are SGHDN and FVKESK.

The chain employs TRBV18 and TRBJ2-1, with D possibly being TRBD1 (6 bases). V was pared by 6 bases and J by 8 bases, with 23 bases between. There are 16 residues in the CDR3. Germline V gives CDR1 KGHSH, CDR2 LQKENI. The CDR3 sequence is CASSFGQPSEGDEQFF. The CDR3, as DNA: TGTGCCAGCTCGTTCGGACAGCCGTCCGAAGGGGATGAGCAGTTCTTC.

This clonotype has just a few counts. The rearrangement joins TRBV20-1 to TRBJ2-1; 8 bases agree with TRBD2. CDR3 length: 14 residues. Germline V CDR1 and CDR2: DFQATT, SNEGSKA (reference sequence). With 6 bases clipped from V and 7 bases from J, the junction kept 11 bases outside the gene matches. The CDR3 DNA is TGCAGTGCGCCGGGACTAGGAATGGGGAATGAGCAGTTCTTC. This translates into CSAPGLGMGNEQFF.

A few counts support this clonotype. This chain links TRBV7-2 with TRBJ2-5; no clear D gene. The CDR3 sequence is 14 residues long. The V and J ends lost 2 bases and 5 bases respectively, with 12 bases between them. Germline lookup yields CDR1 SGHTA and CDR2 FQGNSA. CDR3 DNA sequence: TGTGCCAGCAGCTTAACCCTTTCACAGGAGACCCAGTACTTC. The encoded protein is CASSLTLSQETQYF.

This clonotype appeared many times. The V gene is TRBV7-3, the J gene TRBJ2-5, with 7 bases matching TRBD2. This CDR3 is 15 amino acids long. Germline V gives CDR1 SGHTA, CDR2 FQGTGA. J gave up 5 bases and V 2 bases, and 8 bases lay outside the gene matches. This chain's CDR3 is CASSLAGVPQETQYF. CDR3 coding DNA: TGTGCCAGCAGCTTAGCGGGGGTCCCTCAGGAGACCCAGTACTTC.

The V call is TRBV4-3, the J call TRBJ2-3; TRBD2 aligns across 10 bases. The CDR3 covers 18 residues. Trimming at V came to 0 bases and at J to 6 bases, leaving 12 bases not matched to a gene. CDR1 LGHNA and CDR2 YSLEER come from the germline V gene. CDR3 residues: CASSQDRSSGGVVDTQYF. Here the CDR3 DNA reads TGCGCCAGCAGCCAAGATCGGTCTAGCGGGGGAGTGGTTGATACGCAGTATTTT.

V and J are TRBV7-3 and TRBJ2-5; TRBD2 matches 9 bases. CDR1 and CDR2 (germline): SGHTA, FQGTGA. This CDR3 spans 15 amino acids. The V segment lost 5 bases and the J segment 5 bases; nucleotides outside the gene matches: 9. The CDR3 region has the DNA TGTGCCAGCAGCCTCGGGACTAGCAACCGGGAGACCCAGTACTTC. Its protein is CASSLGTSNRETQYF.

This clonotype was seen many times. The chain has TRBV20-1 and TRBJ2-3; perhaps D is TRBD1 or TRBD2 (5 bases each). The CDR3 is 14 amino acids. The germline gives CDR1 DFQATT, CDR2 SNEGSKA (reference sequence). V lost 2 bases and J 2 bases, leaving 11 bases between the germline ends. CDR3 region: CSARRDGDTDTQYF. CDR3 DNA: TGCAGTGCTAGAAGGGACGGCGACACAGATACGCAGTATTTT.

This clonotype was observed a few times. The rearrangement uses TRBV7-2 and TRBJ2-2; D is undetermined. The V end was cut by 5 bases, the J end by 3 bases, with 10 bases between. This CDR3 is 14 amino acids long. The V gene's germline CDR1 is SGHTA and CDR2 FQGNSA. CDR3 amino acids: CASSRNRHTGELFF. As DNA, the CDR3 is TGTGCCAGCAGCCGTAATCGGCACACCGGGGAGCTGTTTTTT.

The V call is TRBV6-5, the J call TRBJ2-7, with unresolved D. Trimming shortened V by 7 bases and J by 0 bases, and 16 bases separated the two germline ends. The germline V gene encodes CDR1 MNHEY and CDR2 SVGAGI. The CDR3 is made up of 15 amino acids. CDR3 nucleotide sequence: TGTGCCAGCAAAATGGCAGCAATTAACTCCTACGAGCAGTACTTC. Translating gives CASKMAAINSYEQYF.

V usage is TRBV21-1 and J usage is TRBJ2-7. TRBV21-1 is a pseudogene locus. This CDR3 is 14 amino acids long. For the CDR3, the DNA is TGTGCCAGCAGCAAAGTCGGCGAGACCTACGAGCAGTACGTC. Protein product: CASSKVGETYEQYV.

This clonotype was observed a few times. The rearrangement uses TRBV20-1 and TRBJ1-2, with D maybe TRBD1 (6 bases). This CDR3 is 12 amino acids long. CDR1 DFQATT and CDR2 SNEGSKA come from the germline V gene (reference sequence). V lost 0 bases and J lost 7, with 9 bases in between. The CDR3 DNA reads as TGCAGTGCTAGAGATCAGGGGACTGGCTACACCTTC. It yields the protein CSARDQGTGYTF.

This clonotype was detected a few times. CDR3 coding DNA: TGTGCCAGCAGTCAACCTCGGACTAGCTCCGAGACCCAGTACTTC. This translates into CASSQPRTSSETQYF. The V and J genes are TRBV6-2 or TRBV6-3 and TRBJ2-5; TRBD2 matches at 8 bases. CDR3 length equals 15 residues. Germline CDR1 reads MNHEY; CDR2 reads SVGEGT. V was clipped by 5 bases and J by 5 bases; unmatched bases: 10.

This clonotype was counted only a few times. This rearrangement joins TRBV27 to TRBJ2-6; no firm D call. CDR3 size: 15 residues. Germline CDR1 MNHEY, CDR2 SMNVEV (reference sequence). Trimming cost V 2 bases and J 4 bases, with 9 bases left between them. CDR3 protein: CASSLIPNGANVLTF. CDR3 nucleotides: TGTGCCAGCAGTTTAATCCCAAACGGGGCCAACGTCCTGACTTTC.

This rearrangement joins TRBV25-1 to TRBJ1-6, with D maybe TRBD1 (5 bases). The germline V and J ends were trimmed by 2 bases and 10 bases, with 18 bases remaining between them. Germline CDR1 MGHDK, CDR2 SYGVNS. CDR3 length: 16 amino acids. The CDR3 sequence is CASSETVQGRGSPLHF. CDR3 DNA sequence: TGTGCCAGCAGTGAAACCGTCCAGGGAAGGGGATCACCCCTCCACTTT.

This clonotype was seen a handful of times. CDR3 sequence: CASSQTGQGNQPQHF. In DNA, the CDR3 is TGTGCCAGCAGCCAGACCGGACAGGGCAATCAGCCCCAGCATTTT. V and J are TRBV4-2 and TRBJ1-5; 7 bases fit TRBD1. The V gene's germline CDR1 is LGHNA and CDR2 YNFKEQ. The ends lost 3 bases at V and 2 bases at J; junction bases unmatched: 4. This CDR3 spans 15 amino acids.

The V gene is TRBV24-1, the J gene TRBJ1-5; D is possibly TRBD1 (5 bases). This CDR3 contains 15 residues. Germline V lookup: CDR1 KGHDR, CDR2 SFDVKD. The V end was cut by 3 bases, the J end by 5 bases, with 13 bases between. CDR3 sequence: CATSDSTREDQPQHF. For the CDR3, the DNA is TGTGCCACCAGTGATAGTACCAGGGAGGATCAGCCCCAGCATTTT.

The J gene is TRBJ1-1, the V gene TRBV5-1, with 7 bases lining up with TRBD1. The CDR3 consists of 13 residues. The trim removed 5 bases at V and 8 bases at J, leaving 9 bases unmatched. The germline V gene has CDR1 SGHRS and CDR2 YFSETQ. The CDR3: CASRIDRAAEAFF. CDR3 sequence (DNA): TGCGCCAGCAGAATCGACAGGGCGGCCGAAGCTTTCTTT.

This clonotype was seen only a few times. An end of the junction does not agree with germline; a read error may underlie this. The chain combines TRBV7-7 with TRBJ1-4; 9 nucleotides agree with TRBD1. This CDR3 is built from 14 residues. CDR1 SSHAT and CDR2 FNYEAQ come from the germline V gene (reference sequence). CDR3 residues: CASSPTGGNEKLFF. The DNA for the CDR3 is TGTGCTAGCAGCCCGACAGGGGGGAATGAAAAACTGTTTTTT.

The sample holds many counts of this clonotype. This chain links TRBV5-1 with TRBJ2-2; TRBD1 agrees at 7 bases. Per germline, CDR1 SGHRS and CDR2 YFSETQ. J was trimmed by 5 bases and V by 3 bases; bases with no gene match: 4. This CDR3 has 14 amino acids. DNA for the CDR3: TGCGCCAGCAGCTCGATGGGACAGACCGGGGAGCTGTTTTTT. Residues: CASSSMGQTGELFF.

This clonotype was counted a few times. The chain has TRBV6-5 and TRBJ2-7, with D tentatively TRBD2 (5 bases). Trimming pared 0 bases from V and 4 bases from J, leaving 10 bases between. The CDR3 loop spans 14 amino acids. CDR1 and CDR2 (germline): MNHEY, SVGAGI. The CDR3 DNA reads TGTGCCAGCAGTTACTCGTCAGGAGGATACGAGCAGTACGTC. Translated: CASSYSSGGYEQYV.

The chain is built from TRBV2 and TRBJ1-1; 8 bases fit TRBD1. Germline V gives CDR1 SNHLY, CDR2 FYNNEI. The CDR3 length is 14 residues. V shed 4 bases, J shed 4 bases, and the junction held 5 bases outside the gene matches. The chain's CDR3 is CASSADRDSTEAFF. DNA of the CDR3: TGTGCCAGCAGTGCGGACAGGGACAGCACTGAAGCTTTCTTT. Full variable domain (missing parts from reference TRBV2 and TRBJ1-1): EPEVTQTPSHQVTQMGQEVILRCVPISNHLYFYWYRQILGQKVEFLVSFYNNEISEKSEIFDDQFSVERPDGSNFTLKIRSTKLEDSAMYFCASSADRDSTEAFFGQGTRLTVV.

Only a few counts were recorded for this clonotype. The CDR3 sequence is CASSFGSANTGELFF. Here the CDR3 DNA reads TGCGCCAGCAGCTTTGGGAGCGCGAACACCGGGGAGCTGTTTTTT. The chain has TRBV5-1 and TRBJ2-2; D possibly corresponds to TRBD2 (5 bases). Germline lookup yields CDR1 SGHRS and CDR2 YFSETQ. V shed 2 bases and J shed 0 bases, with 8 bases lying between them. The CDR3 has 15 amino acids.

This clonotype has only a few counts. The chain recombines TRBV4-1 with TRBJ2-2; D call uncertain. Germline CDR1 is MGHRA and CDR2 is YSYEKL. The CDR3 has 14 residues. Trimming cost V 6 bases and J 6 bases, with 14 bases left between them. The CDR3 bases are TGCGCCAGCAGTGAGAGGCCAGTATCCGGGGAGCTGTTTTTT. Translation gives CASSERPVSGELFF.

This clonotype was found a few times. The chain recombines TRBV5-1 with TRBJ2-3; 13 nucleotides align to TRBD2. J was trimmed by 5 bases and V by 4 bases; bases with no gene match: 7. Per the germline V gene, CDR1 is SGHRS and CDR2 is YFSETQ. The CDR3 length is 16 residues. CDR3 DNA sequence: TGCGCCAGCAGCCCAGGGACTAGCGGGGTCGGAGATACGCAGTATTTT. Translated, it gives CASSPGTSGVGDTQYF.

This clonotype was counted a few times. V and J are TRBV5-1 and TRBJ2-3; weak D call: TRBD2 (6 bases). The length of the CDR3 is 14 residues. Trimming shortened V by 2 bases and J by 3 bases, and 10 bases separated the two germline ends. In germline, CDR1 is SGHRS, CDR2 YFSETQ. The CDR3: CASSFIGRTDTQYF. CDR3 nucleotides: TGCGCCAGCAGCTTCATAGGGAGGACAGATACGCAGTATTTT. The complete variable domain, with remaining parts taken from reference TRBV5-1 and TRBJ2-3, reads KAGVTQTPRYLIKTRGQQVTLSCSPISGHRSVSWYQQTPGQGLQFLFEYFSETQRNKGNFPGRFSGRQFSNSRSEMNVSTLELGDSALYLCASSFIGRTDTQYFGPGTRLTVL.